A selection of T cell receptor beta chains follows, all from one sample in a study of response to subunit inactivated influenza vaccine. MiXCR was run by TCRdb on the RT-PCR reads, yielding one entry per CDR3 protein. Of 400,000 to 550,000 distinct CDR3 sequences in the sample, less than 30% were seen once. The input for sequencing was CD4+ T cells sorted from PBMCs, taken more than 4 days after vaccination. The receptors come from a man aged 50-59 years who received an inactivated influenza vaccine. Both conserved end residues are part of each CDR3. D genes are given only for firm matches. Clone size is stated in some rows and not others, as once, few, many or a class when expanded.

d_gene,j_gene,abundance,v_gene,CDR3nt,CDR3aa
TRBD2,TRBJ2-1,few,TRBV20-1,TGCAGTGCTTTGCGGACTAGCGGGAGGGACAATGAGCAGTTCTTC,CSALRTSGRDNEQFF
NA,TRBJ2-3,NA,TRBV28,TGTGCCAGCAGCCGAAGCGTGGGCCTCGGGAGTCTCTCAGATACGCAGTATTTT,CASSRSVGLGSLSDTQYF
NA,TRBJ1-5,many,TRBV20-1,TGCAGTGCCCTCGGACAGAGCAGCGACGGCAATCAGCCCCAGCATTTT,CSALGQSSDGNQPQHF
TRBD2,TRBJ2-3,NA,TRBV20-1,TGCAGTGCTCCTAGACTAGCGGTCACAGATACGCAGTATTTT,CSAPRLAVTDTQYF
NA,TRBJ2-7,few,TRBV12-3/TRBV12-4,TGTGCCAGCACCCGACCGGGACGGAGGTACGAGCAGTACTTC,CASTRPGRRYEQYF
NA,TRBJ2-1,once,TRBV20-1,TGCAGTGCCTCGAGAGGGGCCAATGAGCAGTTCTTC,CSASRGANEQFF
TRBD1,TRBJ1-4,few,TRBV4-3,TGCGCCAGCAGCCCCGGGCGGGACAGGGCTGAAAAACTGTTTTTT,CASSPGRDRAEKLFF
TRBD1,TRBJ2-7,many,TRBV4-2,TGTGCCAGCAGCCAAGTAGGGGGGACAGGAGCCTACGAGCAGTACTTC,CASSQVGGTGAYEQYF
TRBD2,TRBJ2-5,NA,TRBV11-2,TGTGCCAGCAGCCTACGGGGGGGCGCTTATGTTGAGACCCAGTACTTC,CASSLRGGAYVETQYF
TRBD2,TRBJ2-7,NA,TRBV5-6,TGTGCCAGCAGCTCCCCGGGGGGGACTAGCGGAGGCGAGCAGTACTTC,CASSSPGGTSGGEQYF
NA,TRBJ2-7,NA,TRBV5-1,TGCGCCAGCAGCTTGGCCCCCGCAGGATCCTACGAGCAGTACTTC,CASSLAPAGSYEQYF
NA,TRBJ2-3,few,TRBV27,TGTGCCAGCAGTCCAATAAGCACAGATACGCAGTATTTT,CASSPISTDTQYF
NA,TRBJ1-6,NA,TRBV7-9,TGTGCCAGCAGCACAAAAGGAGGGAGAAATTCACCCCTCCACTTT,CASSTKGGRNSPLHF
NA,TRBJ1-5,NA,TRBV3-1,TGTGCCAGCAGCCAAGGAGGGTTGCAGCCCCAGCATTTT,CASSQGGLQPQHF
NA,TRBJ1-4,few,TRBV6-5,TGTGCCAGCAGTTACATGGGGGGGAATGAAAAACTGTTTTTT,CASSYMGGNEKLFF
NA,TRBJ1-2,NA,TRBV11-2,TGTGCCAGCAGCATAGATCCCGGGACAAGTAACTATGGCTACACCTTC,CASSIDPGTSNYGYTF
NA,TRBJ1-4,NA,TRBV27,TGTGCCAGCTTGTGGAACCTCGGTCGTCATGAAAAACTGTTTTTT,CASLWNLGRHEKLFF
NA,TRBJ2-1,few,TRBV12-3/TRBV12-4,TGTGCCAGCAGTTTAACTAGGCCCACCTCCTACAATGAGCAGTTCTTC,CASSLTRPTSYNEQFF
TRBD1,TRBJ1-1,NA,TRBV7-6,TGTGCCAGCAGCCCCGGGACAGGGGTTACTGAAGCTTTCTTT,CASSPGTGVTEAFF
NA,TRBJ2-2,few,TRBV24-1,TGTGCCACCAGTGATTCAACGTATGTCTACGGGGAGCTGTTTTTT,CATSDSTYVYGELFF
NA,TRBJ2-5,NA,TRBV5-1,TGCGCCAGCAAATTCGGGGGTCAAGAGACCCAGTACTTC,CASKFGGQETQYF
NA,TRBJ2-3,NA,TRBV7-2,TGTGCCAGCAGCACCTGGGGGGGCCGCGGAGATACGCAGTATTTT,CASSTWGGRGDTQYF
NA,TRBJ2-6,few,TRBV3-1,TGTGCCAGCAGCCAAGTGCCGGGCCTTACCTCTGGGGCCAACGTCCTGACTTTC,CASSQVPGLTSGANVLTF
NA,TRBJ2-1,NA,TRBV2,TGTGCCAGCATATTTCGAACAGGGAGCTCCTACAATGAGCAGTTCTTC,CASIFRTGSSYNEQFF
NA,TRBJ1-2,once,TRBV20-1,TGCAGTGCTAGTAATCTTGCTGGAGCTAACTATGGCTACACCTTC,CSASNLAGANYGYTF
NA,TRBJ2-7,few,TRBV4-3,TGCGCCAGCAGCCAATTCTTAGACAGCTCCTACGAGCAGTACTTC,CASSQFLDSSYEQYF
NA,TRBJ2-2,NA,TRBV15,TGTGCCACCAGCAGAGAAACAAGGGCCACCGGGGAGCTGTTTTTT,CATSRETRATGELFF
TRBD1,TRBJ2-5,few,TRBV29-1,TGCAGCGTTGGCCAATGGGACAGGGTCGAGACCCAGTACTTC,CSVGQWDRVETQYF
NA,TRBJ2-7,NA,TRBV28,TGTGCCAGCAGTCACGGGTCGGTTCTAGGAGCTTACGAGCAGTACTTC,CASSHGSVLGAYEQYF
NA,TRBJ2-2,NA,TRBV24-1,TGTGCCACCCGGGGGACAGTTGGCACCGGGGAGCTGTTTTTT,CATRGTVGTGELFF
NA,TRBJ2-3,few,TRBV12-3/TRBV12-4,TGTGCCAGCAATGTCATGGCGGCTACTAGCACAGATACGCAGTATTTT,CASNVMAATSTDTQYF
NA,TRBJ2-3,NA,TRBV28,TGTGCCAGCAGTTTAGGAAGCGGGTTTATTCCTCCCACAGATACGCAGTATTTT,CASSLGSGFIPPTDTQYF
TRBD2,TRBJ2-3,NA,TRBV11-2,TGTGCCAGCGCCTCAAATAGCGGGAGGGCCTTTGGGACAGATACGCAGTATTTT,CASASNSGRAFGTDTQYF
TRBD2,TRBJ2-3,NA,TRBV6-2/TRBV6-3,TGTGCCAGCAGAAAACCCGGGACTAGCGGGAAGGATACGCAGTATTTT,CASRKPGTSGKDTQYF
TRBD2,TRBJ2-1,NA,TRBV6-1,TGTGCCAGCAGCGGACTAGCGGGGGGGTATGAGCAGTTCTTC,CASSGLAGGYEQFF
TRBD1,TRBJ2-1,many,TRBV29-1,TGCAGCGTCCGACAGGGGTGGAATGAGCAGTTCTTC,CSVRQGWNEQFF
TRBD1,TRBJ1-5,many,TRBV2,TGTGCCAGCAGTGTGGGGGGGACAGGCATCGGGCCCCAGCATTTT,CASSVGGTGIGPQHF
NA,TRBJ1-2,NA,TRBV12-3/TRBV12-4,TGTGCCAGCAGTTTCGGACCGCACTATGGCTACACCTTC,CASSFGPHYGYTF
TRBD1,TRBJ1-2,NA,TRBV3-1,TGTGCCAGCAGCCCCGAACCTACAGGGGGTTATAACTATGGCTACACCTTC,CASSPEPTGGYNYGYTF
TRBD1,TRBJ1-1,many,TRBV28,TGTGCCAGCAGCAGGGGGGCGAACACTGAAGCTTTCTTT,CASSRGANTEAFF
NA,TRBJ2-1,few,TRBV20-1,TGCAGTGCTAGAGAGGAGGAGCAGTTCTTC,CSAREEEQFF
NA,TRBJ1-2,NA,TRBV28,TGTGCCACCAAGTCCGACTACTATGGCTACACCTTC,CATKSDYYGYTF
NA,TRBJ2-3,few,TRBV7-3,TGTGCCAGCAGCCCCGGACTGAGCACAGATACGCAGTATTTT,CASSPGLSTDTQYF
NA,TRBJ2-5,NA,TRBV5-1,TGCGCCAGCAGCGAAGGGGCGGGTGCACAAGAGACCCAGTACTTC,CASSEGAGAQETQYF
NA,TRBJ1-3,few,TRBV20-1,TGCAGTGCTAGGAGTCTGAAGGGAAACACCATATATTTT,CSARSLKGNTIYF
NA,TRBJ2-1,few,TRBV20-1,TGCAGTGCTGGGACCGGACTCCAGCAGTTCTTC,CSAGTGLQQFF
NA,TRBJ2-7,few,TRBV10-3,TGTGCCATCAGCCAGGAGTCCTACGAGCAGTACTTC,CAISQESYEQYF
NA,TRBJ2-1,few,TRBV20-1,TGCAGTGCTAGACCCGCTAGCTTGCCCTACAATGAGCAGTTCTTC,CSARPASLPYNEQFF
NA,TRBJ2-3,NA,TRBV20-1,TGCAGTGCTAGTTTTGGCTACGGAGCGGAAACCAATACGCAGTATTTT,CSASFGYGAETNTQYF